This T cell receptor (beta chain) was captured by sequencing in a study of spatial heterogeneity in lung cancer. Turning to this clonotype: The antigen is not known.

Trimming removed 6 bases from V and 0 bases from J; junction bases left unmatched: 3. CDR1 MNHEY and CDR2 SMNVEV come from the germline V gene (reference sequence). The length of the CDR3 is 14 residues. The time point denotes: sample taken at primary tumor resection. The study, taken as a whole, reports: It was found that expanded intratumoral alpha and beta TCR counts tracked tumor mutation counts.

From the 5' RACE reads, TCRdb called clonotypes with MiXCR, one entry per CDR3 protein. The repertoire holds about 1,200 distinct CDR3 sequences, with 20% to 25% as singletons. This specimen was lung tumor tissue, taken at surgery. The J gene is TRBJ1-2, the V gene TRBV27, with 8 bases identical to TRBD1. The TCR originated in a male donor with early-stage non-small cell lung cancer. CDR3 nucleotides: TGTGCCAGCAGCACACAGGGGGCTAACTATGGCTACACCTTC. It codes for CASSTQGANYGYTF.